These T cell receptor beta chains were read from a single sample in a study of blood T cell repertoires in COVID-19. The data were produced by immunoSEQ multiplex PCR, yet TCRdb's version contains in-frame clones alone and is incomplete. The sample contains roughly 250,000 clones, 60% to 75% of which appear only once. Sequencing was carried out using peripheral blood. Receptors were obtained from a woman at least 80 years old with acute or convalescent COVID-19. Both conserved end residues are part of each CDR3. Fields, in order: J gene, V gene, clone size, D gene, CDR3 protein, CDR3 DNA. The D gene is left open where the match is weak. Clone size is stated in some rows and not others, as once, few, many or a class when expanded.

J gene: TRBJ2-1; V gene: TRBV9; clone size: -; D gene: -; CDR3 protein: CASSVDRGEQFF; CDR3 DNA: TGTGCCAGCAGCGTAGATCGGGGTGAGCAGTTCTTC
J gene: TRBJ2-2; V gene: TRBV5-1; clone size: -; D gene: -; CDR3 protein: CASRQGPPNTGELFF; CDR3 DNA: TGCGCCAGCAGACAGGGCCCGCCGAACACCGGGGAGCTGTTTTTT
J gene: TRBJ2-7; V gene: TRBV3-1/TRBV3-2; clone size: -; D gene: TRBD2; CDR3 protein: CASSQETSGSYEQYF; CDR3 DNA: TGTGCCAGCAGCCAAGAAACTAGCGGGAGCTACGAGCAGTACTTC
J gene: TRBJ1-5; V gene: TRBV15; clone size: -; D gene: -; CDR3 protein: CATSRFSPVNQPQHF; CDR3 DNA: TGTGCCACCAGCAGGTTCTCTCCGGTGAATCAGCCCCAGCATTTT
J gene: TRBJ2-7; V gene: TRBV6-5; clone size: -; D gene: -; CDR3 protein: CASSYSWEASYEQYF; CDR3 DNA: TGTGCCAGCAGTTACAGTTGGGAGGCGTCCTACGAGCAGTACTTC
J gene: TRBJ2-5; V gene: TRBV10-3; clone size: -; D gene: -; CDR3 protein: CAISEPGGWETQYF; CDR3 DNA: TGTGCCATCAGTGAGCCGGGGGGCTGGGAGACCCAGTACTTC
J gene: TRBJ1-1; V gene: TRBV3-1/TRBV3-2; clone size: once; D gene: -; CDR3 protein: CASSRRGGEAFF; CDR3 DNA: TGTGCCAGCAGTCGACGCGGGGGTGAAGCTTTCTTT
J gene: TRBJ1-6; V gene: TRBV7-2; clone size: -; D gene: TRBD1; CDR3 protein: CASSLDGDSAYNSPLHF; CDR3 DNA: TGTGCCAGCAGCTTAGACGGGGACAGTGCCTATAATTCACCCCTCCACTTT
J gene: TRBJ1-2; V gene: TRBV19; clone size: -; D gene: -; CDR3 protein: CATGGRGNYGYTF; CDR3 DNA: TGTGCCACGGGGGGTCGGGGTAACTATGGCTACACCTTC
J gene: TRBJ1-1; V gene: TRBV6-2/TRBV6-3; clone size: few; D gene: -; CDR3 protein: CASSAQGFEAFF; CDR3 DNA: TGTGCCAGCAGTGCACAGGGCTTTGAAGCTTTCTTT
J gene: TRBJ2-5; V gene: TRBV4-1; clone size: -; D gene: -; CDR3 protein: CASSRNQNGNYFQETQYF; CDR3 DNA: TGCGCCAGCAGCCGGAACCAAAACGGGAACTACTTCCAAGAGACCCAGTACTTC
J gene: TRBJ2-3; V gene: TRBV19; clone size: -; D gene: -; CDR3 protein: CASSRAGGGDTQYF; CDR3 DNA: TGTGCCAGTAGTAGGGCGGGTGGCGGGGATACGCAGTATTTT
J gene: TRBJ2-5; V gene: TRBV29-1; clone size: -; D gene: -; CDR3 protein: CSVEEYGFVGTQYF; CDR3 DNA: TGCAGCGTTGAAGAGTACGGGTTTGTCGGGACCCAGTACTTC
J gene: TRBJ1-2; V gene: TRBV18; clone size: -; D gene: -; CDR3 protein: CASSPPSLPNYGYTF; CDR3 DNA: TGTGCCAGCTCACCACCAAGCCTGCCTAACTATGGCTACACCTTC
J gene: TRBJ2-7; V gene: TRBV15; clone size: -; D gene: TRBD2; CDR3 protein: CATSRGYSGGPYEQYF; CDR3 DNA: TGTGCCACCAGCAGAGGATATAGCGGGGGGCCCTACGAGCAGTACTTC